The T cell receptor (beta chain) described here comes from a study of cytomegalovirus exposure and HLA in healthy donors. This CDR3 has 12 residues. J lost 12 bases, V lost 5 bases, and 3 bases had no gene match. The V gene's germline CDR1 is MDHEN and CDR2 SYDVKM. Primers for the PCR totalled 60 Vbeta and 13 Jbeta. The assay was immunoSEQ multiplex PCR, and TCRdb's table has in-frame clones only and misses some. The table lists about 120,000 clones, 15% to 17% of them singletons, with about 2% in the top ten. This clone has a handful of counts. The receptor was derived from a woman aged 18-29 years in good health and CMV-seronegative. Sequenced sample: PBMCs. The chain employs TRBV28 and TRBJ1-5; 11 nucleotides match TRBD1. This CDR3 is CASSPGTGGQHF. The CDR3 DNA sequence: TGTGCCAGCAGTCCAGGGACAGGGGGCCAGCATTTT.